The subject of this entry is one TCR beta chain. The PCR had 60 Vbeta and 13 Jbeta primers. Profiled with immunoSEQ multiplex PCR; TCRdb holds only in-frame clones, not every one. The sample data list around 140,000 clones. The length of the CDR3 is 15 residues. CDR1 is ENHRY, CDR2 SYGVKD, per germline. The junction had 5 bases not matched to a gene; V was cut back by 10 bases and J by 2 bases. The sample belongs to a study of cytomegalovirus exposure and HLA in healthy donors. This chain connects TRBV10-3 to TRBJ2-6; 10 bases map to TRBD1. The source is a woman in her thirties or forties in good health and CMV-seropositive. The sequenced sample was PBMCs. This CDR3 is CATTDRGTGANVLTF. As DNA, the CDR3 is TGTGCCACTACGGACAGGGGGACTGGGGCCAACGTCCTGACTTTC.